The 24 T cell receptor beta chains in this list originate from one sample, sequenced in a study of blood T cell repertoires in COVID-19. Measured with immunoSEQ multiplex PCR; TCRdb has only the in-frame clones, and not every one. The table lists 200,000 to 250,000 clones, 60% to 85% of them singletons. The sequenced sample consisted of peripheral blood. The origin of the receptors is a woman in her 70s with acute or convalescent COVID-19.

This clone was recorded a few times. The rearrangement links TRBV14 to TRBJ2-3; 11 bases are shared with TRBD2. The CDR3 contains 16 residues. V trimming: 6 bases; J trimming: 4 bases; junction bases outside the gene matches: 9. The germline CDR1 and CDR2 sequences are SGHDN and FVKESK. The DNA of the CDR3 is TGTGCCAGCAGTCTTCTAGCGGGGGGTGAGCCAGATACGCAGTATTTT. Translation: CASSLLAGGEPDTQYF.

This chain connects TRBV6-5 to TRBJ2-2, with unresolved D. V dropped 5 bases and J dropped 4 bases, with 14 bases sitting between them. The CDR3 covers 15 residues. Germline loops: CDR1 MNHEY, CDR2 SVGAGI. CDR3 sequence (DNA): TGTGCCAGCAGTCGGCTCGCCCCAGGCACCGGGGAGCTGTTTTTT. Translating it yields CASSRLAPGTGELFF.

This clone was seen a few times. V gene TRBV11-2 combines with J gene TRBJ2-1, with D perhaps TRBD1 (7 bases). Per the germline V gene, CDR1 is SGHAT and CDR2 is FQNNGV. V dropped 4 bases and J dropped 1 base, with 14 bases sitting between them. This CDR3 region has 16 residues. The chain's CDR3 is CASSSLQGRSYNEQFF. The DNA of the CDR3 is TGTGCCAGCAGCTCCTTACAGGGGAGGTCCTACAATGAGCAGTTCTTC.

The rearrangement joins TRBV5-1 to TRBJ2-3; tentative D call: TRBD2 (5 bases). Per germline, CDR1 SGHRS and CDR2 YFSETQ. There are 14 residues in the CDR3. The germline V and J ends were trimmed by 3 bases and 1 base, with 9 bases remaining between them. The CDR3 sequence: CASSSMRGTDTQYF. The CDR3 DNA reads TGCGCCAGCAGCTCAATGAGGGGCACAGATACGCAGTATTTT.

The genes are TRBV7-6 and TRBJ1-4; D is unclear. Germline V lookup: CDR1 SGHVS, CDR2 FNYEAQ. V was clipped by 3 bases and J by 0 bases, with 5 bases between them. The CDR3 is 14 residues long. For the CDR3, the DNA is TGTGCCAGCAGCTTGGCAGCAACTAATGAAAAACTGTTTTTT. It encodes CASSLAATNEKLFF.

The chain carries TRBV5-5 and TRBJ2-2; D gene ambiguous. The ends were cut back, 5 bases at V and 6 bases at J, with 11 bases in the middle. CDR1 and CDR2 from the germline V gene are SGHKS and YYEKEE (reference sequence). The CDR3 is 13 residues long. The CDR3 loop is CASSSVASGELFF. The CDR3 bases are TGTGCCAGCAGTTCTGTAGCCTCCGGGGAGCTGTTTTTT.

The V gene is TRBV3-1 (or the pseudogene TRBV3-2), the J gene TRBJ1-6; the D gene is possibly TRBD1 (5 bases). This CDR3 has 17 residues. Trimming cost V 1 base and J 10 bases, with 20 bases left between them. CDR1 and CDR2 from the germline V gene are LGHDT and YNNKEL (reference sequence). The CDR3 bases are TGTGCCAGCAGCCAAGCCGGAACAGGCCCTTTGGAATCACCCCTCCACTTT. Protein sequence: CASSQAGTGPLESPLHF.

This clone was recorded once. The chain is built from TRBV7-6 and TRBJ2-1; 10 bases fit TRBD1. The length of the CDR3 is 15 residues. Germline V gene sequence: CDR1 SGHVS, CDR2 FNYEAQ. J was trimmed by 5 bases and V by 4 bases; bases with no gene match: 5. This CDR3 is CASSYLTGGHNEQFF. CDR3 nucleotide sequence: TGTGCCAGCAGCTATTTGACAGGGGGCCACAATGAGCAGTTCTTC.

The chain couples TRBV2 to TRBJ2-3; TRBD1 agrees at 7 bases. This CDR3 is built from 16 residues. J lost 4 bases, V lost 8 bases, and 15 bases had no gene match. In germline, CDR1 is SNHLY, CDR2 FYNNEI. CDR3 sequence: CASQPKRTGWADTQYF. DNA of the CDR3: TGTGCCAGCCAACCTAAGAGGACAGGATGGGCAGATACGCAGTATTTT.

The rearrangement links TRBV7-9 to TRBJ1-2, with D unclear. This CDR3 contains 15 residues. V was cut by 1 base and J by 4 bases, with 13 bases left in between. Germline V gives CDR1 SEHNR, CDR2 FQNEAQ (reference sequence). The CDR3 reads CASSLGGEGSYGYTF. CDR3 coding DNA: TGTGCCAGCAGCTTAGGTGGGGAAGGGAGCTATGGCTACACCTTC.

This clone has a single count. This chain links TRBV5-5 with TRBJ2-7; 8 bases map to TRBD2. The germline CDR1 and CDR2 sequences are SGHKS and YYEKEE (reference sequence). V gave up 6 bases and J gave up 5 bases; unmatched junction bases: 13. This CDR3 region has 15 residues. CDR3: CASTPAGDLRDEQYF. The CDR3 DNA sequence: TGTGCCAGCACCCCAGCGGGGGACCTCAGGGACGAGCAGTACTTC.

V gene TRBV11-2 combines with J gene TRBJ2-7; 7 bases align to TRBD2. The germline CDR1 and CDR2 sequences are SGHAT and FQNNGV. The V segment lost 1 base and the J segment 3 bases; nucleotides outside the gene matches: 3. The CDR3 has 14 residues. The CDR3 here is CASSLAGTNYEQYV. The DNA for the CDR3 is TGTGCCAGCAGCTTAGCCGGGACTAACTACGAGCAGTACGTC.

The V gene is TRBV5-8, the J gene TRBJ1-3, with D possibly TRBD1 on 6 matching bases. Germline-derived CDR1 and CDR2 are SGHTS and YDEGEE. This CDR3 has 15 amino acids. The V end lost 4 bases, the J end lost 3 bases, and 14 bases lay between the germline ends. The CDR3 region is CASSTPTRGGNTIYF. The CDR3 DNA reads as TGTGCCAGCAGCACACCCACCAGGGGTGGAAACACCATATATTTT.

The V call is TRBV19, the J call TRBJ2-5; D gene uncertain. Germline CDR1 and CDR2: LNHDA and SQIVND (reference sequence). V was trimmed by 2 bases and J by 3 bases, leaving 10 bases between them. The CDR3 is 14 residues long. The CDR3: CASSITARKETQYF. For the CDR3, the DNA is TGTGCCAGTAGTATAACAGCACGAAAAGAGACCCAGTACTTC.

The chain employs TRBV6-6 and TRBJ1-6; a possible D gene is TRBD1 (5 bases). The CDR3 runs 16 residues. Germline CDR1 MNHNY, CDR2 SVGAGI (reference sequence). Trimming removed 6 bases from V and 0 bases from J, with 12 bases in between. CDR3 in DNA: TGTGCCAGCAGGTCCACCGACAGCTCCTATAATTCACCCCTCCACTTT. It specifies CASRSTDSSYNSPLHF.

This sequence joins TRBV11-2 and TRBJ2-3; 7 bases line up with TRBD1. The CDR3 consists of 14 residues. Per the germline V gene, CDR1 is SGHAT and CDR2 is FQNNGV. The V segment lost 5 bases and the J segment 6 bases; nucleotides outside the gene matches: 8. CDR3 region: CASSPREDRDTQYF. The CDR3 DNA follows: TGTGCCAGCAGCCCGCGTGAGGACAGGGATACGCAGTATTTT. The full variable domain, its missing parts supplied by reference TRBV11-2 and TRBJ2-3, is EAGVAQSPRYKIIEKRQSVAFWCNPISGHATLYWYQQILGQGPKLLIQFQNNGVVDDSQLPKDRFSAERLKGVDSTLKIQPAKLEDSAVYLCASSPREDRDTQYFGPGTRLTVL.

The rearrangement links TRBV18 to TRBJ2-3, with D tentatively TRBD1 (5 bases). The CDR3 runs to 14 residues. The germline V gene encodes CDR1 KGHSH and CDR2 LQKENI. The V end lost 3 bases, the J end lost 3 bases, and 10 bases lay between the germline ends. The CDR3 spells CASSPSGITDTQYF. For the CDR3, the DNA is TGTGCCAGCTCACCCTCAGGGATAACAGATACGCAGTATTTT.

This clone came up a few times. The chain links TRBV7-9 to TRBJ2-7; 7 bases match TRBD1. Trimming at V came to 2 bases and at J to 3 bases, leaving 1 base not matched to a gene. The CDR3 sequence is 13 residues long. The germline V gene has CDR1 SEHNR and CDR2 FQNEAQ (reference sequence). The CDR3 spells CASSLSGGYEQYF. DNA of the CDR3: TGTGCCAGCAGCTTATCAGGGGGCTACGAGCAGTACTTC.

This clone has just a few counts. This chain connects TRBV4-1 to TRBJ1-1, with 7 positions matching TRBD1. V was pared by 0 bases and J by 7 bases, with 2 bases of the junction left unmatched. The CDR3 totals 13 residues. Germline values: CDR1 MGHRA, CDR2 YSYEKL. CDR3 in amino acids: CASSQERDSEAFF. The CDR3 nucleotides are TGCGCCAGCAGCCAAGAGAGGGACAGTGAAGCTTTCTTT.

V and J are TRBV4-2 and TRBJ1-2, with D uncertain. The CDR3 has 13 residues. The V gene's germline CDR1 is LGHNA and CDR2 YNFKEQ. V lost 0 bases, J lost 7 bases, and 9 bases lay in between. The CDR3 here is CASSQDTGGGYTF. In DNA, the CDR3 is TGTGCCAGCAGCCAAGATACGGGTGGTGGCTACACCTTC.

The chain carries TRBV15 and TRBJ2-2; D uncertain. V was shortened by 5 bases and J by 7 bases, with 14 bases between the two germline ends. The CDR3 sequence is 14 residues long. Germline V gene data show CDR1 as LNHNV and CDR2 as YYDKDF (reference sequence). The CDR3 DNA is TGTGCCACCAGCCCCCTAAAAATCGGCGGGGAGCTGTTTTTT. Translation: CATSPLKIGGELFF. Complete variable domain (other parts from reference TRBV15 and TRBJ2-2): DAMVIQNPRYQVTQFGKPVTLSCSQTLNHNVMYWYQQKSSQAPKLLFHYYDKDFNNEADTPDNFQSRRPNTSFCFLDIRSPGLGDTAMYLCATSPLKIGGELFFGEGSRLTVL.

This chain links TRBV7-6 with TRBJ2-2, with 12 nucleotides matching TRBD2. The V segment lost 5 bases and the J segment 0 bases; nucleotides outside the gene matches: 13. CDR3 length equals 20 residues. Germline V CDR1 and CDR2: SGHVS, FNYEAQ. The CDR3 coding sequence is TGTGCCAGCAGCCCCCCAGGTGGACTAGCGGGGAAACCGAACACCGGGGAGCTGTTTTTT. Translated, it gives CASSPPGGLAGKPNTGELFF. Drawing the rest from reference TRBV7-6 and TRBJ2-2, the complete variable domain is GAGVSQSPRYKVTKRGQDVALRCDPISGHVSLYWYRQALGQGPEFLTYFNYEAQQDKSGLPNDRFSAERPEGSISTLTIQRTEQRDSAMYRCASSPPGGLAGKPNTGELFFGEGSRLTVL.

V and J are TRBV5-4 and TRBJ2-3; 11 bases are shared with TRBD2. In germline, CDR1 is SGHNT, CDR2 YYREEE (reference sequence). Trimming cost V 3 bases and J 0 bases; bases outside gene matches: 9. The CDR3 sequence is 18 residues long. The CDR3 loop is CASSSRSLAGVSTDTQYF. The CDR3 bases are TGTGCCAGCAGCTCGCGATCACTAGCGGGGGTGAGCACAGATACGCAGTATTTT.

The V call is TRBV5-1, the J call TRBJ2-5, with a tentative D call TRBD2 (6 bases). Germline-derived CDR1 and CDR2 are SGHRS and YFSETQ. The ends were cut back, 0 bases at V and 2 bases at J, with 14 bases in the middle. CDR3 length: 16 residues. CDR3 sequence reads: CASSLVGGAPQETQYF. CDR3 in DNA: TGCGCCAGCAGCTTGGTAGGAGGGGCCCCACAAGAGACCCAGTACTTC.